Shown below are 27 T cell receptor beta chains from a single sample sequenced in a study of blood T cell repertoires in COVID-19. Profiling relied on immunoSEQ multiplex PCR, and the TCRdb table lists in-frame clones only, not all of them. There are tens of thousands of clones in the sample; roughly 78% occur only once, and approximately 3.5% lies in the top ten. What was sequenced was peripheral blood. The origin of the receptors is a man in his 60s with acute or convalescent COVID-19.

This chain links TRBV29-1 with TRBJ2-1; TRBD1 agrees at 9 bases. This CDR3 contains 16 residues. Germline V CDR1 and CDR2: SQVTM, ANQGSEA. V was clipped by 5 bases and J by 1 base; unmatched bases: 9. In nucleotides, the CDR3 is TGCAGCGTTTGGCCCGGGACAGGGATTTCCTACAATGAGCAGTTCTTC. It specifies CSVWPGTGISYNEQFF.

This clone was counted a single time. The V gene is TRBV19, the J gene TRBJ2-1; D possibly corresponds to TRBD2 (5 bases). Between the trimmed V and J ends, which lost 8 bases and 8 bases, there was a span of 16 bases. The CDR3 runs to 13 residues. Germline V gene sequence: CDR1 LNHDA, CDR2 SQIVND (reference sequence). DNA for the CDR3: TGTGCCAGTTGGGATCGCGGAGGTCATGAGCAGTTCTTC. This encodes CASWDRGGHEQFF. The whole variable domain, filled in from reference TRBV19 and TRBJ2-1, reads DGGITQSPKYLFRKEGQNVTLSCEQNLNHDAMYWYRQDPGQGLRLIYYSQIVNDFQKGDIAEGYSVSREKKESFPLTVTSAQKNPTAFYLCASWDRGGHEQFFGPGTRLTVL.

The CDR3 here is CASSVVGRGRETQYF. Written as DNA, the CDR3 is TGTGCCAGCAGCGTAGTTGGGCGGGGACGAGAGACCCAGTACTTC. The V call is TRBV9, the J call TRBJ2-5; TRBD2 might be the D (6 bases). The germline V gene encodes CDR1 SGDLS and CDR2 YYNGEE. The CDR3 length is 15 residues. V lost 0 bases and J lost 4, with 13 bases in between.

This sequence joins TRBV2 and TRBJ1-2; D gene unclear. Trimming stripped 5 bases from V and 7 bases from J, with 11 bases between. In germline, CDR1 is SNHLY, CDR2 FYNNEI. This CDR3 comprises 12 residues. CDR3 in DNA: TGTGCCAGCAGTTCAGGTTTTAGTGGCTACACCTTC. It yields the protein CASSSGFSGYTF.

The chain joins TRBV12-3 or TRBV12-4 to TRBJ2-1, with D possibly matching TRBD1 (6 bases). V was shortened by 2 bases and J by 9 bases, with 11 bases between the two germline ends. The CDR3 extends over 13 amino acids. CDR3 sequence (DNA): TGTGCCAGCAGTTTATCCCCCAGGGGTGAGCAGTTCTTC. Its protein is CASSLSPRGEQFF.

This clone showed up just a few times. V and J are TRBV7-6 and TRBJ2-7, with 11 nucleotides matching TRBD2. Germline CDR1 SGHVS, CDR2 FNYEAQ. The junction had 13 bases not matched to a gene; V was cut back by 4 bases and J by 5 bases. The CDR3 loop spans 17 amino acids. Here the CDR3 reads CASSSGTSGPSYDEQYF. CDR3 coding DNA: TGTGCCAGCAGCTCAGGGACTAGCGGACCCTCCTACGACGAGCAGTACTTC. The entire variable domain, with the rest obtained from reference TRBV7-6 and TRBJ2-7, is as follows: GAGVSQSPRYKVTKRGQDVALRCDPISGHVSLYWYRQALGQGPEFLTYFNYEAQQDKSGLPNDRFSAERPEGSISTLTIQRTEQRDSAMYRCASSSGTSGPSYDEQYFGPGTRLTVT.

Only one count was recorded for this clone. The chain combines TRBV24-1 with TRBJ2-1, with 13 bases that match TRBD2. Trimming removed 7 bases from V and 9 bases from J; junction bases left unmatched: 5. Looked up from germline, CDR1 is KGHDR and CDR2 is SFDVKD. This CDR3 spans 14 amino acids. CDR3 protein: CATRGTSGIGEQFF. The CDR3 DNA is TGTGCCACCAGGGGGACTAGCGGGATCGGTGAGCAGTTCTTC.

The chain is built from TRBV30 and TRBJ2-7, with 10 nucleotides matching TRBD1. V trimming: 7 bases; J trimming: 3 bases; junction bases outside the gene matches: 6. The CDR3 length is 13 residues. Germline loops: CDR1 GTSNPN, CDR2 SVGIG (reference sequence). This CDR3 reads CASDRGFFYEQYF. The CDR3 region has the DNA TGTGCCTCGGACAGGGGGTTTTTCTACGAGCAGTACTTC.

V and J are TRBV19 and TRBJ1-5, with D tentatively TRBD1 (6 bases). The CDR3 consists of 16 residues. Trimming removed 2 bases at V and 4 bases at J, with 15 bases between. The germline CDR1 and CDR2 sequences are LNHDA and SQIVND (reference sequence). This CDR3 is CASSIFTGIGNQPQHF. The CDR3 bases are TGTGCCAGTAGTATATTCACAGGGATTGGGAATCAGCCCCAGCATTTT.

The V call is TRBV11-2, the J call TRBJ1-2; D gene ambiguous. The V gene lost 0 bases and the J gene lost 8 bases, with 10 bases spanning the gap. The CDR3 loop spans 13 amino acids. CDR1 is SGHAT, CDR2 FQNNGV, per germline. The DNA for the CDR3 is TGTGCCAGCAGCTTAGATCTCGTGGAGGGCTACACCTTC. This encodes CASSLDLVEGYTF.

The chain combines TRBV11-3 with TRBJ2-6; 9 nucleotides agree with TRBD1. There are 16 residues in the CDR3. Trimming took 5 bases from V and 0 from J; bases not matched to a gene: 2. Germline-derived CDR1 and CDR2 are SGHNT and YENEEA. CDR3 DNA sequence: TGTGCCAGCAGCCCGGGACAGGGCTCTGGGGCCAACGTCCTGACTTTC. It translates to CASSPGQGSGANVLTF.

The rearrangement uses TRBV19 and TRBJ1-2; D not certain. The V gene's germline CDR1 is LNHDA and CDR2 SQIVND (reference sequence). Trimming removed 2 bases at V and 4 bases at J, with 5 bases between. This CDR3 has 12 amino acids. The DNA of the CDR3 is TGTGCCAGTAGTATACGTAGCTATGGCTACACCTTC. It translates to CASSIRSYGYTF.

The rearrangement links TRBV5-6 to TRBJ2-3; 8 nucleotides align to TRBD2. This CDR3 is 16 amino acids long. Germline CDR1 and CDR2: SGHDT and YYEEEE. V shed 4 bases, J shed 2 bases, and the junction held 9 bases outside the gene matches. The CDR3 sequence is CASSLLAALVTDTQYF. CDR3 nucleotides: TGTGCCAGCAGCCTACTAGCGGCGCTTGTCACAGATACGCAGTATTTT.

This sequence joins TRBV28 and TRBJ1-1, with D possibly TRBD1 on 5 matching bases. V was clipped by 1 base and J by 6 bases, with 9 bases between them. Per germline, CDR1 MDHEN and CDR2 SYDVKM. This CDR3 region has 13 residues. For the CDR3, the DNA is TGTGCCAGCAGTTTATCCGGGGGGGCTGAAGCTTTCTTT. Translation: CASSLSGGAEAFF.

The V call is TRBV27, the J call TRBJ2-4, with 7 bases fitting TRBD2. The CDR3 runs to 15 residues. Trimming at V came to 5 bases and at J to 2 bases, leaving 6 bases not matched to a gene. Germline CDR1 is MNHEY and CDR2 is SMNVEV (reference sequence). CDR3 residues: CASSPKRESKNIQYF. The CDR3 DNA reads TGTGCCAGCAGTCCCAAGCGGGAATCCAAAAACATTCAGTACTTC.

The V and J genes are TRBV6-2 or TRBV6-3 and TRBJ2-7; tentative D call: TRBD1 (6 bases). The CDR3 is made up of 12 amino acids. Trimming stripped 2 bases from V and 5 bases from J, with 7 bases between. Per germline, CDR1 MNHEY and CDR2 SVGEGT. This CDR3 is CASSYGTNEQYF. CDR3 nucleotides: TGTGCCAGCAGTTACGGGACAAACGAGCAGTACTTC.

V usage is TRBV5-6 and J usage is TRBJ2-7; 8 nucleotides agree with TRBD1. This CDR3 spans 15 amino acids. CDR1 is SGHDT, CDR2 YYEEEE, per germline. Trimming took 4 bases from V and 2 from J; bases not matched to a gene: 8. CDR3 sequence (DNA): TGTGCCAGCAGCACCCCTAGGACAGGGACCTACGAGCAGTACTTC. This translates into CASSTPRTGTYEQYF.

This rearrangement joins TRBV11-1 to TRBJ2-2; D may be TRBD1 (6 bases). The CDR3 has 16 amino acids. The V end was cut by 4 bases, the J end by 3 bases, with 15 bases between. Per the germline V gene, CDR1 is SGHAT and CDR2 is FQDESV (reference sequence). This chain's CDR3 is CASSWPRQADTGELFF. The CDR3 region has the DNA TGTGCCAGCAGCTGGCCCCGACAGGCGGACACCGGGGAGCTGTTTTTT.

The chain carries TRBV2 and TRBJ1-2; TRBD1 matches 8 bases. After removal of 5 bases from V and 4 bases from J, the junction contained 6 bases not matched to a gene. Germline CDR1 is SNHLY and CDR2 is FYNNEI. This CDR3 has 14 residues. The CDR3 reads CASSLDRGGYGYTF. CDR3 sequence (DNA): TGTGCCAGCAGTCTAGACAGGGGAGGCTATGGCTACACCTTC.

The CDR3 DNA reads TGCAGTGCTAGTAGACAGGCGCTACCCTATGGCTACACCTTC. Translating gives CSASRQALPYGYTF. The genes are TRBV20-1 and TRBJ1-2; perhaps TRBD1 as D (6 bases). The V gene's germline CDR1 is DFQATT and CDR2 SNEGSKA (reference sequence). This CDR3 region has 14 residues. The germline V and J ends were trimmed by 3 bases and 4 bases, with 15 bases remaining between them.

The CDR3 region is CASSTPGLPSTDTQYF. In nucleotides, the CDR3 is TGTGCCAGCAGCACCCCAGGGTTACCTAGCACAGATACGCAGTATTTT. This chain joins TRBV5-6 and TRBJ2-3; D is possibly TRBD1 (5 bases). V was trimmed by 4 bases and J by 0 bases, leaving 15 bases between them. The length of the CDR3 is 16 residues. Germline V gives CDR1 SGHDT, CDR2 YYEEEE. The variable domain in full, completed from reference TRBV5-6 and TRBJ2-3, reads DAGVTQSPTHLIKTRGQQVTLRCSPKSGHDTVSWYQQALGQGPQFIFQYYEEEERQRGNFPDRFSGHQFPNYSSELNVNALLLGDSALYLCASSTPGLPSTDTQYFGPGTRLTVL.

The V gene is TRBV7-8, the J gene TRBJ2-1; TRBD2 matches 10 bases. This CDR3 contains 16 residues. J was trimmed by 5 bases and V by 4 bases; bases with no gene match: 8. The V gene's germline CDR1 is SGHVS and CDR2 FQNEAQ. CDR3 sequence: CASSWGVLAGNNEQFF. For the CDR3, the DNA is TGTGCCAGCAGCTGGGGAGTACTAGCGGGGAACAATGAGCAGTTCTTC.

This chain connects TRBV5-6 to TRBJ1-5; the D is unclear. Germline V CDR1 and CDR2: SGHDT, YYEEEE. The germline V and J ends were trimmed by 3 bases and 3 bases, with 13 bases remaining between them. This CDR3 has 15 amino acids. As DNA, the CDR3 is TGTGCCAGCAGCTCGGACGGAGGCTACAATCAGCCCCAGCATTTT. Its translation: CASSSDGGYNQPQHF.

This sequence joins TRBV28 and TRBJ1-1; 8 positions agree with TRBD1. The germline gives CDR1 MDHEN, CDR2 SYDVKM. V trimming: 8 bases; J trimming: 1 base; junction bases outside the gene matches: 3. CDR3 length: 13 amino acids. CDR3 region: CASVDRGNTEAFF. The DNA for the CDR3 is TGTGCCAGCGTTGACAGGGGGAACACTGAAGCTTTCTTT.

The chain is built from TRBV9 and TRBJ1-6; D ambiguous. V lost 0 bases to trimming and J lost 8 bases, with 9 bases between them. This CDR3 is 14 amino acids long. In germline, CDR1 is SGDLS, CDR2 YYNGEE. CDR3 DNA sequence: TGTGCCAGCAGCGTAGTGGCAGGTGATTCACCCCTCCACTTT. Protein sequence: CASSVVAGDSPLHF. The variable domain in full, with the rest retrieved from reference TRBV9 and TRBJ1-6, is DSGVTQTPKHLITATGQRVTLRCSPRSGDLSVYWYQQSLDQGLQFLIQYYNGEERAKGNILERFSAQQFPDLHSELNLSSLELGDSALYFCASSVVAGDSPLHFGNGTRLTVT.

The chain employs TRBV7-2 and TRBJ2-3; 13 nucleotides align to TRBD2. Trimming cost V 5 bases and J 1 base; bases outside gene matches: 9. This CDR3 spans 18 amino acids. In germline, CDR1 is SGHTA, CDR2 FQGNSA. DNA of the CDR3: TGTGCCAGCAGCATTACTAGCGGGAGGGCATGGGGCACAGATACGCAGTATTTT. Translation: CASSITSGRAWGTDTQYF.

There are a few counts of this clone. CDR3 in DNA: TGTGCCAGCAGCTTGGGGGGGGACTCCAATTCACCCCTCCACTTT. Encoded protein: CASSLGGDSNSPLHF. This chain connects TRBV9 to TRBJ1-6, with D perhaps TRBD1 (5 bases). V lost 4 bases, J lost 7 bases, and 15 bases lay in between. The CDR3 totals 15 residues. The germline V gene encodes CDR1 SGDLS and CDR2 YYNGEE.